The clone carrying this T cell receptor (beta chain) was detected only once. These data belong to a study of CD8+CD57+ T cells in acquired aplastic anemia. Germline V gene data show CDR1 as DFQATT and CDR2 as SNEGSKA (reference sequence). The CDR3 runs to 14 residues. V was shortened by 6 bases and J by 4 bases, with 18 bases between the two germline ends. Genomic DNA, serving as template, underwent TCR beta VDJ and CDR3 profiling. TCRdb re-analysed the reads in MiXCR, keeping a single row per CDR3 protein. Of around 150,000 distinct CDR3 sequences listed, around 45% were seen once; the top ten hold over 0.95%.

The sample comprised sorted CD4+, CD8+, or CD8+CD57+ T cells (not recorded which) from PBMCs. The receptor was isolated from a human donor in good health. J is TRBJ1-2 and V is TRBV20-1; a weak D match, TRBD1 (6 bases). CDR3 sequence reads: CSARQAGGFYGYTF. Written as DNA, the CDR3 is TGCAGTGCGAGACAGGCGGGCGGCTTCTATGGCTACACCTTC.